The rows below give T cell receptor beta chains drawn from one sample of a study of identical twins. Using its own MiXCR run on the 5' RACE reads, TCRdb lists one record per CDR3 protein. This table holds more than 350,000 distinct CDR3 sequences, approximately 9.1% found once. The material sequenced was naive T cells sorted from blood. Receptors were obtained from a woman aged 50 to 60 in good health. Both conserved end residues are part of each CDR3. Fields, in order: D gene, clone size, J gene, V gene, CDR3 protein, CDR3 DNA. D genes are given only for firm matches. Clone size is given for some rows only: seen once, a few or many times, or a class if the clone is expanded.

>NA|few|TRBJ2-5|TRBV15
CATSSLRRGETQYF
TGTGCCACCAGCAGCCTTAGGAGGGGAGAGACCCAGTACTTC
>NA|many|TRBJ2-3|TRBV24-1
CATSAPGGEGTDTQYF
TGTGCCACCAGTGCCCCAGGGGGGGAAGGCACAGATACGCAGTATTTT
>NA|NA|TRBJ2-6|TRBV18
CASSLSVGANVLTF
TGTGCCAGCTCACTGAGCGTAGGGGCCAACGTCCTGACTTTC
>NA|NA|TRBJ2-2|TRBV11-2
CASSSPRKKRMNTGELFF
TGTGCCAGCAGCTCTCCACGTAAAAAGCGGATGAACACCGGGGAGCTGTTTTTT
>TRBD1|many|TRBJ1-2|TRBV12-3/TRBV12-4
CASSPTGPYGYTF
TGTGCCAGCAGTCCGACAGGGCCCTATGGCTACACCTTC
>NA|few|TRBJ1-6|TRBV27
CASSFLTENSPLHF
TGTGCCAGCAGTTTTTTGACAGAGAATTCACCCCTCCACTTT
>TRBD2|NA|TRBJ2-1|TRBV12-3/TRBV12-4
CATTKGREVFYEQFF
TGTGCCACCACAAAGGGGCGGGAGGTGTTTTATGAGCAGTTCTTC
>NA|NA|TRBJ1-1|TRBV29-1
CSVGGSNREKAFF
TGCAGCGTGGGGGGATCCAACAGGGAGAAAGCTTTCTTT
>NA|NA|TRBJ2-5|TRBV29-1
CSVQGIEETQYF
TGCAGCGTTCAGGGAATTGAGGAGACCCAGTACTTC
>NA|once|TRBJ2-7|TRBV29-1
CSVDHAYEQYF
TGCAGCGTTGATCACGCTTACGAGCAGTACTTC
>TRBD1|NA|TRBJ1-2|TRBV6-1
CASSEDPRTGYGYTF
TGTGCCAGCAGTGAAGACCCTAGGACAGGGTATGGCTACACCTTC
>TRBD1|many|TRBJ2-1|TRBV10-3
CAISEGDRGLYEQFF
TGTGCCATCAGTGAGGGGGACAGGGGACTCTATGAGCAGTTCTTC
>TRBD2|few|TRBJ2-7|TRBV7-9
CASSLSSASGYEQYF
TGTGCCAGCAGCTTATCTTCGGCTAGCGGATACGAGCAGTACTTC
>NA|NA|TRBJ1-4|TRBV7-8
CASSLALTTATNEKLFF
TGTGCCAGCAGCTTAGCCCTGACTACTGCAACTAATGAAAAACTGTTTTTT
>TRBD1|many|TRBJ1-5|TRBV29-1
CSVVTGGPDQPQHF
TGCAGCGTTGTGACAGGGGGTCCCGATCAGCCCCAGCATTTT
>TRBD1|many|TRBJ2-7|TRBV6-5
CASSYGQGDEQYF
TGTGCCAGCAGTTATGGTCAGGGGGACGAGCAGTACTTC
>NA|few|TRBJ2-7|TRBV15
CATSRGTPYEQYF
TGTGCCACCAGCAGGGGCACTCCCTACGAGCAGTACTTC
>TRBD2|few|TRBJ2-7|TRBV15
CATSLGLAGPYEQYF
TGTGCCACCAGCCTGGGACTAGCGGGACCCTACGAGCAGTACTTC
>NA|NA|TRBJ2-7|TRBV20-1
CSARGRASYEQYF
TGCAGTGCTAGGGGCAGGGCATCATACGAGCAGTACTTC
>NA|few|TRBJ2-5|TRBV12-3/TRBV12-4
CASSTRKTQYF
TGTGCCAGCAGTACCCGCAAGACCCAGTACTTC
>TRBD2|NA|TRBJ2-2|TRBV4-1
CASSQGPGGNTGELFF
TGCGCCAGCAGCCAAGGTCCGGGAGGGAACACCGGGGAGCTGTTTTTT
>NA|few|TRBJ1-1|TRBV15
CATSRDRTLMNTEAFF
TGTGCCACCAGCAGAGATCGGACACTCATGAACACTGAAGCTTTCTTT
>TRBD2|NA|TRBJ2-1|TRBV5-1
CASSPSPAGYNEQFF
TGCGCCAGCAGCCCTTCTCCAGCGGGGTACAATGAGCAGTTCTTC